This entry lists 12 T cell receptor beta chains sequenced from one sample in a study of CD8+ T cells in alopecia areata. Extracted RNA was reverse transcribed into cDNA, the sequencing template. Sequencing used immunoSEQ multiplex PCR; TCRdb keeps in-frame clones, though not all of them. The data contain over 30,000 clones, approximately 80% of them singletons. The source material was NKG2D-low CD8+ T cells sorted from blood. These receptors were collected from a human donor with alopecia areata.

The chain links TRBV4-1 to TRBJ2-5, with a tentative D call TRBD2 (5 bases). V lost 1 base to trimming and J lost 6 bases, with 12 bases between them. The CDR3 is 14 amino acids. Germline V gene sequence: CDR1 MGHRA, CDR2 YSYEKL. CDR3 in DNA: TGCGCCAGCAGCCAAGCGATTGACGGGAAGACCCAGTACTTC. This codes for CASSQAIDGKTQYF.

This chain links TRBV5-1 with TRBJ2-3; D gene uncertain. Per the germline V gene, CDR1 is SGHRS and CDR2 is YFSETQ. CDR3 length: 11 amino acids. The germline V and J ends were trimmed by 2 bases and 2 bases, with 0 bases remaining between them. CDR3 in DNA: TGCGCCAGCAGCTTCACAGATACGCAGTATTTT. It yields the protein CASSFTDTQYF.

V and J are TRBV5-6 and TRBJ2-1; the match to TRBD2 covers 8 bases. Germline loops: CDR1 SGHDT, CDR2 YYEEEE. The CDR3 runs 17 residues. Trimming at V came to 1 base and at J to 4 bases, leaving 10 bases not matched to a gene. The CDR3 DNA sequence: TGTGCCAGCAGCTTGTGGGTAGCGGGGAGTAAATACAATGAGCAGTTCTTC. Its translation: CASSLWVAGSKYNEQFF.

The V gene is TRBV5-6, the J gene TRBJ2-7, with no clear D. V lost 3 bases and J 4 bases, leaving 8 bases between the germline ends. CDR1 and CDR2 from the germline V gene are SGHDT and YYEEEE. CDR3 length: 12 residues. The CDR3 nucleotides read TGTGCCAGCAGCTCGGGCTTTTACGAGCAGTACTTC. Protein: CASSSGFYEQYF.

The V gene is TRBV7-9, the J gene TRBJ2-5, with TRBD1 as a possible D gene (5 bases). The V end was cut by 5 bases, the J end by 6 bases, with 16 bases between. The CDR3 runs to 14 residues. Germline lookup yields CDR1 SEHNR and CDR2 FQNEAQ (reference sequence). CDR3 protein: CASSSPLDTQTQYF. The CDR3 nucleotides are TGTGCCAGCAGCAGTCCTCTGGACACACAGACCCAGTACTTC.

This clone was seen just once. V is TRBV9 and J is TRBJ2-5; 12 bases map to TRBD1. The germline V gene has CDR1 SGDLS and CDR2 YYNGEE. The J segment lost 4 bases and the V segment lost 0 bases, leaving 10 bases of the junction unmatched. CDR3 length: 18 amino acids. The CDR3 sequence is CASSVGVSGQGAGETQYF. The CDR3 nucleotides are TGTGCCAGCAGCGTAGGGGTCTCGGGACAGGGGGCCGGAGAGACCCAGTACTTC.

The genes are TRBV27 and TRBJ1-1; no clear D. The CDR3 is made up of 13 amino acids. Trimming stripped 3 bases from V and 0 bases from J, with 5 bases between. Germline assignment: CDR1 MNHEY and CDR2 SMNVEV (reference sequence). Here the CDR3 reads CASSFLLNTEAFF. The CDR3 DNA sequence: TGTGCCAGCAGTTTCTTGCTGAACACTGAAGCTTTCTTT.

The J gene is TRBJ2-7, the V gene TRBV23-1; 7 nucleotides line up with TRBD1. TRBV23-1 qualifies as an ORF whose function is uncertain. V lost 0 bases and J lost 2; bases outside the gene matches: 10. The CDR3 covers 17 residues. The DNA of the CDR3 is TGCGCCAGCAGTCAATCTTGGGGAACAGGGGCAACCTACGAGCAGTACTTC. Encoded protein: CASSQSWGTGATYEQYF.

This clone was observed once. The rearrangement links TRBV5-1 to TRBJ1-1, with 10 bases fitting TRBD1. V dropped 3 bases and J dropped 3; count of bases not matched to a gene: 2. The germline V gene has CDR1 SGHRS and CDR2 YFSETQ. The CDR3 loop spans 14 amino acids. The CDR3 protein is CASSWGQGHTEAFF. In DNA form, the CDR3 reads TGCGCCAGCAGCTGGGGACAGGGGCACACTGAAGCTTTCTTT.

V usage is TRBV7-9 and J usage is TRBJ1-2; the D is unclear. CDR1 and CDR2 from the germline V gene are SEHNR and FQNEAQ (reference sequence). The germline V and J ends were trimmed by 1 base and 0 bases, with 15 bases remaining between them. This CDR3 region has 17 residues. CDR3 bases: TGTGCCAGCAGCTTAGACGGCTTAACCTTAGCTAACTATGGCTACACCTTC. It translates to CASSLDGLTLANYGYTF.

The chain couples TRBV7-4 to TRBJ2-7; TRBD1 aligns across 9 bases. This CDR3 spans 14 amino acids. V dropped 5 bases and J dropped 5; count of bases not matched to a gene: 7. Germline loops: CDR1 SGHVT, CDR2 SQSDAQ. CDR3 nucleotides: TGTGCCAGCAGCGACGGGGACAGGGACGACGAGCAGTACTTC. Protein: CASSDGDRDDEQYF.

The rearrangement joins TRBV27 to TRBJ1-2, with unresolved D. This CDR3 is built from 12 residues. The V gene's germline CDR1 is MNHEY and CDR2 SMNVEV (reference sequence). The germline V and J ends were trimmed by 8 bases and 0 bases, with 7 bases remaining between them. CDR3 DNA: TGTGCCAGCTCAAAAGCTAACTATGGCTACACCTTC. Translation: CASSKANYGYTF.